This T cell receptor (beta chain) was identified during a study of T cell responses to AZD1222 COVID-19 vaccine. Study-wide findings and caveats: It was only after the peak T cell response that any repertoires were sampled.

This clone was observed a handful of times. The antigen remains unidentified. Germline V gene sequence: CDR1 SGHRS, CDR2 YFSETQ. V was clipped by 3 bases and J by 1 base, with 7 bases between them. This CDR3 has 14 amino acids. Repertoires were generated with immunoSEQ multiplex PCR, while TCRdb's copy carries only in-frame clones and drops some. The sample yields fewer than 80,000 clones, about 91% seen once. This rearrangement joins TRBV5-1 to TRBJ2-2, with a possible D match to TRBD1 (6 bases). Sequenced here: peripheral blood, sampled 28 days after the second dose of the MenACWY control vaccine. This receptor was obtained from an adult who received the MenACWY meningococcal vaccine as a control. CDR3 bases: TGCGCCAGCAGCTCACAGGGGAACACCGGGGAGCTGTTTTTT. As protein: CASSSQGNTGELFF.